This entry lists 28 T cell receptor beta chains sequenced from one sample in a study of shared clonotypes between healthy human individuals. Profiled with immunoSEQ multiplex PCR; TCRdb holds only in-frame clones, not every one. The repertoire consists of about 2 million clones, with around 95% occurring once and the leading ten covering more than 0.1%. Material for sequencing was naive CD4+ T cells sorted from blood. Sample subset: CD45RA+ positively selected. The receptors were gathered from a man between 18 and 35 years old in good health.

In the case of this clone: The sample contains more than one DNA sequence encoding this CDR3. The chain uses TRBV27 and TRBJ2-2; no reliable D call. Per germline, CDR1 MNHEY and CDR2 SMNVEV (reference sequence). Trimming stripped 2 bases from V and 5 bases from J, with 6 bases between. CDR3 size: 13 residues. The CDR3 DNA is TGTGCCAGCAGTTTACAGGTGACCGGGGAGCTGTTTTTT. This translates into CASSLQVTGELFF.

This chain joins TRBV11-1 and TRBJ2-5; no clear D gene. Trimming removed 4 bases from V and 8 bases from J, with 14 bases in between. The CDR3 runs 13 residues. Germline V gene lookup returns CDR1 SGHAT and CDR2 FQDESV (reference sequence). CDR3 loop: CASSSGSHVTQYF. In nucleotides, the CDR3 is TGTGCCAGCAGCTCGGGCAGCCACGTAACCCAGTACTTC.

This chain connects TRBV21-1 to TRBJ2-2; no DNA check was done on the table's D call, TRBD2. TRBV21-1 is an annotated pseudogene. The CDR3 runs to 16 residues. CDR3 sequence (DNA): TGTGCCAGCAGCAAAGCGCGAGCCATGAACACCGGGGAGCTGTTTTTT. Its protein product is CASSKARAMNTGELFF.

The rearrangement uses TRBV11-2 and TRBJ2-2; 15 positions agree with TRBD2. Per the germline V gene, CDR1 is SGHAT and CDR2 is FQNNGV. The CDR3 is 18 amino acids. V lost 5 bases and J lost 0; bases outside the gene matches: 4. The CDR3 nucleotides read TGTGCCAGCAGCGCCGGGACTAGCGGGGGGACGAACACCGGGGAGCTGTTTTTT. It translates to CASSAGTSGGTNTGELFF.

The rearrangement joins TRBV5-1 to TRBJ2-2, with a possible D match to TRBD1 (6 bases). V lost 1 base to trimming and J lost 4 bases, with 11 bases between them. The CDR3 is 15 residues long. Germline loops: CDR1 SGHRS, CDR2 YFSETQ. The CDR3 is CASSLPGDSTGELFF. The CDR3 DNA sequence: TGCGCCAGCAGCTTGCCAGGGGATAGCACCGGGGAGCTGTTTTTT. Variable domain in full (rest from reference TRBV5-1 and TRBJ2-2): KAGVTQTPRYLIKTRGQQVTLSCSPISGHRSVSWYQQTPGQGLQFLFEYFSETQRNKGNFPGRFSGRQFSNSRSEMNVSTLELGDSALYLCASSLPGDSTGELFFGEGSRLTVL.

The chain uses TRBV4-1 and TRBJ1-2; weak D call: TRBD1 (5 bases). The V end was cut by 1 base, the J end by 4 bases, with 7 bases between. The length of the CDR3 is 13 residues. Germline V gene lookup returns CDR1 MGHRA and CDR2 YSYEKL. The CDR3 sequence: CASSQAGSYGYTF. The CDR3 bases are TGCGCCAGCAGCCAAGCAGGGTCCTATGGCTACACCTTC.

This chain joins TRBV30 and TRBJ2-1; 9 positions agree with TRBD1. CDR3 length: 14 amino acids. The V gene end was trimmed by 1 base and the J gene end by 8 bases; junction bases not matched to a gene: 6. In germline, CDR1 is GTSNPN, CDR2 SVGIG (reference sequence). The CDR3, as DNA: TGTGCCTGGAGTGCCGGCAACAGGGGGCATGAGCAGTTCTTC. This codes for CAWSAGNRGHEQFF.

The gene calls are TRBV6-6 and TRBJ2-7; TRBD1 matches at 12 bases. The CDR3 is 16 amino acids. The germline CDR1 and CDR2 sequences are MNHNY and SVGAGI (reference sequence). V lost 4 bases, J lost 3 bases, and 7 bases stayed unmatched. Written as DNA, the CDR3 is TGTGCCAGCAGTTTGTCCCGGGACAGGGGGCACTACGAGCAGTACTTC. It translates to CASSLSRDRGHYEQYF.

The gene calls are TRBV10-3 and TRBJ2-3; 7 bases agree with TRBD2. This CDR3 comprises 17 residues. Germline trimming cut 0 bases from V and 0 bases from J; bases unmatched to any gene: 6. Germline values: CDR1 ENHRY, CDR2 SYGVKD. CDR3 nucleotide sequence: TGTGCCATCAGTGAGTCTGCGGGGGAAACTAGCACAGATACGCAGTATTTT. Its protein product is CAISESAGETSTDTQYF.

The J gene is TRBJ2-2, the V gene TRBV2; D gene unclear. Germline CDR1 SNHLY, CDR2 FYNNEI. The CDR3 runs to 17 residues. Deletions cut 2 bases from V and 2 bases from J, with 15 bases between. The CDR3, as DNA: TGTGCCAGCAGTGAATATCTCGGAGTTTTTAACACCGGGGAGCTGTTTTTT. Amino acids: CASSEYLGVFNTGELFF.

This chain uses TRBV10-3 with TRBJ2-5, with 13 positions matching TRBD2. The CDR3 consists of 19 residues. CDR1 and CDR2 from the germline V gene are ENHRY and SYGVKD. Trimming removed 8 bases from V and 1 base from J; junction bases left unmatched: 16. The CDR3 nucleotides read TGTGCCATCTCGGTGTCGTCCGGACTAGCGGGAGCGACCCAAGAGACCCAGTACTTC. It codes for CAISVSSGLAGATQETQYF.

In this sample, this clone turned up once. The chain employs TRBV19 and TRBJ2-7, with a weak D call TRBD2 (6 bases). The CDR3 extends over 16 amino acids. Trimming pared 3 bases from V and 0 bases from J, leaving 15 bases between. The germline gives CDR1 LNHDA, CDR2 SQIVND (reference sequence). The CDR3 loop reads CASSIELATSSYEQYF. The CDR3, as DNA: TGTGCCAGTAGTATCGAGCTAGCGACAAGCTCCTACGAGCAGTACTTC.

This clone has a handful of counts. V and J are TRBV30 and TRBJ1-4; D unresolved. V gave up 1 base and J gave up 8 bases, with 5 bases separating them. The germline V gene encodes CDR1 GTSNPN and CDR2 SVGIG (reference sequence). This CDR3 spans 11 amino acids. The CDR3 sequence is CAWSEDEKLFF. CDR3 nucleotides: TGTGCCTGGAGTGAGGACGAAAAACTGTTTTTT.

This chain links TRBV5-6 with TRBJ2-7; D is unresolved. The CDR3 contains 16 residues. The germline gives CDR1 SGHDT, CDR2 YYEEEE. The ends were cut back, 3 bases at V and 4 bases at J, with 20 bases in the middle. The CDR3, as DNA: TGTGCCAGCAGCTCAGGTGTGAGACTCCAACTTTACGAGCAGTACTTC. Encoded protein: CASSSGVRLQLYEQYF.

The V call is TRBV10-3, the J call TRBJ1-2, with 7 bases aligning to TRBD1. Germline CDR1 is ENHRY and CDR2 is SYGVKD. V was clipped by 3 bases and J by 6 bases; unmatched bases: 19. CDR3 length equals 18 residues. The CDR3 region is CAISESLWAGRGRDGYTF. The CDR3 DNA is TGTGCCATCAGTGAAAGTCTTTGGGCGGGCAGGGGGAGAGATGGCTACACCTTC.

The V gene is TRBV5-1, the J gene TRBJ1-1; the D is unclear. CDR1 and CDR2 from the germline V gene are SGHRS and YFSETQ. This CDR3 spans 14 amino acids. Trimming stripped 2 bases from V and 0 bases from J, with 8 bases between. DNA for the CDR3: TGCGCCAGCAGCTTTCAAATCATGAACACTGAAGCTTTCTTT. Its protein is CASSFQIMNTEAFF.

The genes are TRBV10-2 and TRBJ2-7; the D gene is possibly TRBD2 (6 bases). The CDR3 contains 12 residues. V gave up 6 bases and J gave up 3 bases, with 9 bases separating them. Germline-derived CDR1 and CDR2 are WSHSY and SAAADI. CDR3 DNA: TGCGCCAGCAGCGGGGGAAGCTACGAGCAGTACTTC. Its protein product is CASSGGSYEQYF.

V is TRBV20-1 and J is TRBJ1-2; D is unresolved. CDR3 length: 11 amino acids. Trimming stripped 6 bases from V and 2 bases from J, with 7 bases between. Per the germline V gene, CDR1 is DFQATT and CDR2 is SNEGSKA (reference sequence). CDR3 sequence reads: CSAGTNYGYTF. Here the CDR3 DNA reads TGCAGTGCGGGCACGAACTATGGCTACACCTTC.

The V gene is TRBV6-5, the J gene TRBJ2-7, with D possibly TRBD1 on 7 matching bases. Per the germline V gene, CDR1 is MNHEY and CDR2 is SVGAGI. CDR3 size: 15 residues. V was pared by 6 bases and J by 1 base, with 16 bases between. CDR3 loop: CASSRQGGGSYEQYF. CDR3 nucleotides: TGTGCCAGCAGCCGACAGGGAGGTGGGTCCTACGAGCAGTACTTC.

The chain employs TRBV28 and TRBJ2-5; D may correspond to TRBD1 or TRBD2 (5 bases each). V lost 5 bases and J lost 1, with 14 bases in between. The CDR3 is 15 residues long. From germline, CDR1 is MDHEN and CDR2 SYDVKM. The CDR3 sequence is CASSHPGPGQETQYF. In DNA, the CDR3 is TGTGCCAGCAGTCACCCGGGACCCGGCCAAGAGACCCAGTACTTC.

The V gene is TRBV13, the J gene TRBJ1-6; D possibly corresponds to TRBD1 (6 bases). The germline V gene encodes CDR1 PRHDT and CDR2 FYEKMQ (reference sequence). Trimming cost V 5 bases and J 7 bases, with 12 bases left between them. The CDR3 is 14 amino acids. The CDR3 loop is CASSQDSLNSPLHF. CDR3 DNA sequence: TGTGCCAGCAGCCAGGACAGTTTGAATTCACCCCTCCACTTT.

Regarding this clone: This may be a read error, as it is one base from a much larger clone. Other DNA sequences in this sample translate to the same CDR3. The chain has TRBV6-6 and TRBJ1-5; no clear D. The germline CDR1 and CDR2 sequences are MNHNY and SVGAGI (reference sequence). V was trimmed by 2 bases and J by 2 bases, leaving 7 bases between them. The CDR3 length is 14 residues. For the CDR3, the DNA is TGTGCCAGCAGTTACCAGGCTGGCAATCAGCCCCAGCATTTT. This translates into CASSYQAGNQPQHF.

The chain combines TRBV27 with TRBJ1-1; D unresolved. Germline V gene lookup returns CDR1 MNHEY and CDR2 SMNVEV (reference sequence). V shed 6 bases and J shed 0 bases, with 11 bases lying between them. The CDR3 extends over 14 amino acids. For the CDR3, the DNA is TGTGCCAGCAGGGGCAGCTTAGTGAACACTGAAGCTTTCTTT. It specifies CASRGSLVNTEAFF.

On this clone itself: Other nucleotide sequences in the sample specify the same CDR3. The chain links TRBV19 to TRBJ2-3; D is undetermined. The ends were cut back, 3 bases at V and 0 bases at J, with 7 bases in the middle. The germline CDR1 and CDR2 sequences are LNHDA and SQIVND (reference sequence). The CDR3 has 14 residues. The DNA of the CDR3 is TGTGCCAGTAGTATTCCCGGGAGCACAGATACGCAGTATTTT. Amino acids: CASSIPGSTDTQYF.

The V gene is TRBV5-1, the J gene TRBJ2-7; tentative D call: TRBD1 (5 bases). CDR3 length: 14 residues. CDR1 is SGHRS and CDR2 is YFSETQ in the germline V gene. The V end was cut by 5 bases, the J end by 2 bases, with 14 bases between. The CDR3 bases are TGCGCCAGCAGGATTGGCCAGGGCACCTACGAGCAGTACTTC. The encoded protein is CASRIGQGTYEQYF.

Turning to this clone: Other DNA sequences of this sample code for an identical CDR3. The rearrangement uses TRBV5-1 and TRBJ1-3; D not certain. V lost 0 bases and J 4 bases, leaving 5 bases between the germline ends. In germline, CDR1 is SGHRS, CDR2 YFSETQ. This CDR3 region has 13 residues. CDR3 sequence reads: CASSLADGNTIYF. CDR3 nucleotide sequence: TGCGCCAGCAGCTTGGCCGACGGAAACACCATATATTTT.

The V call is TRBV29-1, the J call TRBJ2-5, with D possibly matching TRBD1 (5 bases). Germline V lookup: CDR1 SQVTM, CDR2 ANQGSEA. This CDR3 spans 12 amino acids. The ends were cut back, 4 bases at V and 5 bases at J, with 11 bases in the middle. The CDR3 sequence: CSVVQDLETQYF. CDR3 DNA sequence: TGCAGCGTTGTACAGGATCTGGAGACCCAGTACTTC.

The chain joins TRBV6-1 to TRBJ1-1, with a possible D match to TRBD1 (6 bases). CDR3 length equals 13 residues. Per the germline V gene, CDR1 is MNHNS and CDR2 is SASEGT. V lost 5 bases to trimming and J lost 6 bases, with 13 bases between them. CDR3 sequence (DNA): TGTGCCAGCAGTCCTGACAGGAGCGCTGAAGCTTTCTTT. It encodes CASSPDRSAEAFF.